These T cell receptor beta chains were read from a single sample in a study of cytomegalovirus exposure and HLA in healthy donors. This table comes from immunoSEQ multiplex PCR, and its TCRdb copy is limited to in-frame clones, with some not included. The table records around 180,000 clones, about 72% of them present only once. What was sequenced was PBMCs. The receptors were gathered from a girl aged 10 to 17 in good health and CMV-seronegative. Each CDR3 is given without its conserved first and last residue. For some rows the clone size is stated as once, few or many, or as a class when expanded; others skip it.

TRBJ2-5 | - | TRBV27 | ASSVLAGGQETQY
TRBJ2-1 | - | TRBV11-3 | ASSLVGQGYEQF
TRBJ2-5 | few | TRBV7-8 | ASSTPGSETQY
TRBJ2-1 | - | TRBV14 | ASSQRNGLAGGSYRQF
TRBJ1-4 | once | TRBV9 | ASSGGQGQGEKLF
TRBJ2-7 | - | TRBV19 | ASREVAGGTYEQY
TRBJ1-2 | - | TRBV11-2 | ASSPLTGWANGYT
TRBJ1-1 | - | TRBV4-1 | ASSQVPGGPNTEAF
TRBJ1-5 | - | TRBV27 | ASSNTGLGDNQPQH
TRBJ1-5 | few | TRBV6-6 | ASSYRGSNQPQH
TRBJ2-1 | - | TRBV27 | ASSQAGNEQF
TRBJ2-7 | - | TRBV6-1 | ASSLTSEVVEQY
- | - | TRBV5-1 | ASSLWAGPAYEQY
TRBJ2-7 | - | TRBV14 | ASSQRGTSGPLYEQY
TRBJ1-3 | - | TRBV4-1 | ASSPGGLSGNTIY
TRBJ2-7 | - | TRBV5-5 | ASAPQGLNEQY
TRBJ2-5 | - | TRBV7-2 | ASSLSGGGMETQY
TRBJ1-2 | - | TRBV27 | ASKLRSALPYGYT
TRBJ2-1 | - | TRBV5-1 | ASSLARGRGINEQF
TRBJ2-5 | - | TRBV6-6 | ASSYSTGQETQY
TRBJ1-1 | - | TRBV9 | ASSVESGRTSEAF
TRBJ2-1 | - | TRBV2 | ASSGTNGNEQF
TRBJ1-2 | - | TRBV7-3 | ASSPGTGDGDGYT
TRBJ1-2 | - | TRBV2 | ASTGGRAYGYT
TRBJ1-4 | - | TRBV5-8 | ASSGSRTDKLF
TRBJ2-5 | - | TRBV1 | TSSQGGGRETQY
TRBJ2-2 | - | TRBV6-5 | ASSKGAGDTGELF
TRBJ2-7 | once | TRBV4-1 | ASRPIGASQSGEQY
TRBJ2-5 | few | TRBV28 | ASSPDRIQETQY
TRBJ2-7 | - | TRBV5-1 | ASSLAGEAYEQY
TRBJ2-7 | - | TRBV4-1 | ASSQILGLAAYEQY
TRBJ1-1 | - | TRBV25-1 | ASSNKQWLNTEAF
TRBJ2-2 | - | TRBV5-1 | ASSWGSSGGPPGELF
TRBJ2-5 | - | TRBV18 | ASSPSRETQY
TRBJ2-5 | few | TRBV10-3 | ATFGETQY
TRBJ2-7 | - | TRBV11-3 | ASSLTGTYPPEQY